A selection of T cell receptor beta chains follows, all from one sample in a study of spatial heterogeneity in lung cancer. TCRdb reanalysed the 5' RACE reads using MiXCR and keeps one entry per CDR3 protein. The table includes around 100,000 distinct CDR3 sequences, approximately 4.7% detected once. This specimen was lung tumor tissue, taken at surgery. The receptors originated from a male donor with early-stage non-small cell lung cancer. The CDR3 runs from the conserved cysteine through the conserved F or W. D genes are given only for firm matches. Size is stated for part of the rows, as once, few or many counts, or as a class when the clone is expanded.

CDR3nt: TGTGCCAGCAGTCCACGCCACTACGACAGGGGGGTTCGGCCCCAGCATTTT
CDR3aa: CASSPRHYDRGVRPQHF
j_gene: TRBJ1-5
d_gene: TRBD1
abundance: many
v_gene: TRBV6-5

CDR3nt: TGCAGTGCTAATACGTGGAACACTGAAGCTTTCTTT
CDR3aa: CSANTWNTEAFF
j_gene: TRBJ1-1
d_gene: -
abundance: many
v_gene: TRBV20-1

CDR3nt: TGCGCCAGCAGCAGAGAAGACACCTCCTGGCACGAGCAGTACTTC
CDR3aa: CASSREDTSWHEQYF
j_gene: TRBJ2-7
d_gene: -
abundance: many
v_gene: TRBV5-1

CDR3nt: TGCGCCAGCAGCTGGACAGGGGCGGGCGAGCAGTACTTC
CDR3aa: CASSWTGAGEQYF
j_gene: TRBJ2-7
d_gene: TRBD1
abundance: many
v_gene: TRBV5-1

CDR3nt: TGTGCCAGCAGTTACAGGGGATTCTACGAGCAGTACTTC
CDR3aa: CASSYRGFYEQYF
j_gene: TRBJ2-7
d_gene: -
abundance: many
v_gene: TRBV6-2/TRBV6-3

CDR3nt: TGTGCCAGCTCACCCAGGGAGGAACCAGATACGCAGTATTTT
CDR3aa: CASSPREEPDTQYF
j_gene: TRBJ2-3
d_gene: -
abundance: few
v_gene: TRBV18

CDR3nt: TGCAGCGTCACTCTGGGGGGAGCTCAGCCCCAGCATTTT
CDR3aa: CSVTLGGAQPQHF
j_gene: TRBJ1-5
d_gene: -
abundance: few
v_gene: TRBV29-1

CDR3nt: TGTGCCAGCAGCAAATGGGGAGGGGCCTCCCCCCACCAAGAGACCCAGTACTTC
CDR3aa: CASSKWGGASPHQETQYF
j_gene: TRBJ2-5
d_gene: -
abundance: few
v_gene: TRBV21-1

CDR3nt: TGTGCCAGCAGCGTACAGGGGTATGGCTACACCTTC
CDR3aa: CASSVQGYGYTF
j_gene: TRBJ1-2
d_gene: TRBD1
abundance: many
v_gene: TRBV7-2

CDR3nt: TGTGCCAGCAGCCAAGAGTTCGGGGGTGATTCACCCCTCCACTTT
CDR3aa: CASSQEFGGDSPLHF
j_gene: TRBJ1-6
d_gene: -
abundance: many
v_gene: TRBV4-2

CDR3nt: TGTGCCAGCACTCGATCGGCCCCGCAGTATTTT
CDR3aa: CASTRSAPQYF
j_gene: TRBJ2-3
d_gene: -
abundance: many
v_gene: TRBV12-3/TRBV12-4

CDR3nt: TGTGCCAGCAGCCAAGATAACAGCTTCTATGGAAACACCATATATTTT
CDR3aa: CASSQDNSFYGNTIYF
j_gene: TRBJ1-3
d_gene: -
abundance: -
v_gene: TRBV4-2

CDR3nt: TGTGCCAGCAGCCAACGACTAGCCCCTACAGATACGCAGTATTTT
CDR3aa: CASSQRLAPTDTQYF
j_gene: TRBJ2-3
d_gene: TRBD2
abundance: many
v_gene: TRBV3-1

CDR3nt: TGCAGCGTTTTCGGACAAATGAACACTGAAGCTTTCTTT
CDR3aa: CSVFGQMNTEAFF
j_gene: TRBJ1-1
d_gene: -
abundance: -
v_gene: TRBV29-1

CDR3nt: TGCAGTGCTAGAGCTCCAGGGATGAGGAATCAGCCCCAGCATTTT
CDR3aa: CSARAPGMRNQPQHF
j_gene: TRBJ1-5
d_gene: -
abundance: few
v_gene: TRBV20-1

CDR3nt: TGCGCCAGCAGCTTCGAGGCCCCGACCTACAATGAGCAGTTCTTC
CDR3aa: CASSFEAPTYNEQFF
j_gene: TRBJ2-1
d_gene: -
abundance: few
v_gene: TRBV5-1

CDR3nt: TGTGCCACCAGTGATTTTGCCGGGGAGCTGTTTTTT
CDR3aa: CATSDFAGELFF
j_gene: TRBJ2-2
d_gene: -
abundance: many
v_gene: TRBV24-1

CDR3nt: TGTGCCAGCAGCGCCGACAGGGTTGAAAATTCACCCCTCCACTTT
CDR3aa: CASSADRVENSPLHF
j_gene: TRBJ1-6
d_gene: TRBD1
abundance: few
v_gene: TRBV7-9

CDR3nt: TGTGCCAGCAGTGGGACGGTCCCGGTCGAGACCCAGTACTTC
CDR3aa: CASSGTVPVETQYF
j_gene: TRBJ2-5
d_gene: -
abundance: few
v_gene: TRBV2

CDR3nt: TGTGCCAGCAGTTTAGTCACAGGGGCCGGGGCCAACGTCCTGACTTTC
CDR3aa: CASSLVTGAGANVLTF
j_gene: TRBJ2-6
d_gene: TRBD1
abundance: many
v_gene: TRBV12-3/TRBV12-4

CDR3nt: TGTGCCTTTAGTGTGATAAGCACCGGGGAGCTGTTTTTT
CDR3aa: CAFSVISTGELFF
j_gene: TRBJ2-2
d_gene: -
abundance: few
v_gene: TRBV30

CDR3nt: TGTGCCAGCAGGGTGACTAGCGCCACGGGCGGGGAGCTGTTTTTT
CDR3aa: CASRVTSATGGELFF
j_gene: TRBJ2-2
d_gene: TRBD2
abundance: many
v_gene: TRBV6-5

CDR3nt: TGCGCCAGCAGCATGAGGACTAGCGGAAAACAAGAGACCCAGTACTTC
CDR3aa: CASSMRTSGKQETQYF
j_gene: TRBJ2-5
d_gene: TRBD2
abundance: many
v_gene: TRBV4-1

CDR3nt: TGCGCCAGCAGCTTGGATCAGAGTGAAGAGACCCAGTACTTC
CDR3aa: CASSLDQSEETQYF
j_gene: TRBJ2-5
d_gene: -
abundance: many
v_gene: TRBV5-1

CDR3nt: TGTGCCAGCAGCCTAACAGGGGGCGGGCAGCCCCAGCATTTT
CDR3aa: CASSLTGGGQPQHF
j_gene: TRBJ1-5
d_gene: TRBD1
abundance: many
v_gene: TRBV3-1

CDR3nt: TGTGCCAGCAGTGAATTTTCCAGGGGAGCAGATACGCAGTATTTT
CDR3aa: CASSEFSRGADTQYF
j_gene: TRBJ2-3
d_gene: -
abundance: many
v_gene: TRBV6-1

CDR3nt: TGTGCCAGCAGCTCGCGGTCGGGTGTCGAAGCTTTCTTT
CDR3aa: CASSSRSGVEAFF
j_gene: TRBJ1-1
d_gene: -
abundance: many
v_gene: TRBV28

CDR3nt: TGCAGTGCTAGAGATAGACTAGCGGGAGTTTATGAGCAGTTCTTC
CDR3aa: CSARDRLAGVYEQFF
j_gene: TRBJ2-1
d_gene: TRBD2
abundance: many
v_gene: TRBV20-1

CDR3nt: TGCGCCAGCAGTTATGGACAGCTGAACACTGAAGCTTTCTTT
CDR3aa: CASSYGQLNTEAFF
j_gene: TRBJ1-1
d_gene: -
abundance: many
v_gene: TRBV5-1

CDR3nt: TGTGCCAGCAGTCGGCTGGGACAGGGTGTTTGGGAGCAGTACTTC
CDR3aa: CASSRLGQGVWEQYF
j_gene: TRBJ2-7
d_gene: TRBD1
abundance: many
v_gene: TRBV6-6

CDR3nt: TGCGCCAGCACATCCTACAGGGAATCCTTCGATACGCAGTATTTT
CDR3aa: CASTSYRESFDTQYF
j_gene: TRBJ2-3
d_gene: -
abundance: many
v_gene: TRBV4-1

CDR3nt: TGTGCCAGCAGCCTAGCCTACCACCAAGAGACCCAGTACTTC
CDR3aa: CASSLAYHQETQYF
j_gene: TRBJ2-5
d_gene: -
abundance: many
v_gene: TRBV27